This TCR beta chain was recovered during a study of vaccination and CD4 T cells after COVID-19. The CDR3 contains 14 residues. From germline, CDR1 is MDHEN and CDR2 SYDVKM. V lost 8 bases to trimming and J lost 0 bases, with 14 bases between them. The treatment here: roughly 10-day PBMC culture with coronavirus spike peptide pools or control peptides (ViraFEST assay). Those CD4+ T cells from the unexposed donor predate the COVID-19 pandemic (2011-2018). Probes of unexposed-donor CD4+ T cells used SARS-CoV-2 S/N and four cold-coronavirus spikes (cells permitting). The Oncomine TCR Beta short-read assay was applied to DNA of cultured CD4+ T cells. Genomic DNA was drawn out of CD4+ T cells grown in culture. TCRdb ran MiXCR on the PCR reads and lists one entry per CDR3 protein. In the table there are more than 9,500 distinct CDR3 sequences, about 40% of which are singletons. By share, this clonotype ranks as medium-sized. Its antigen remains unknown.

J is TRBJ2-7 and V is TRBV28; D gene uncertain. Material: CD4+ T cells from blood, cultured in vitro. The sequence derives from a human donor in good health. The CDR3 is CASGSGSSSYEQYF. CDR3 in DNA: TGTGCCAGCGGGTCGGGTTCTAGCTCCTACGAGCAGTACTTC.